This T cell receptor (beta chain) was identified during a study of beta chain features in type 1 diabetes. Looking at the study overall: Across all samples, around 98 million sorted cells were examined. General observations from the study: In every one of the four CD4+ subsets, TCRB CDR3s were moderately but significantly shorter in Type 1 diabetes patients. Insertion counts at VDJ junctions were lower in type 1 diabetes patients, who also showed more deletions there. Healthy donors had naive, central memory and Treg TCRB repertoires that appeared less similar than those seen among patients.

About this clone: Its target is not known.

The whole isolated RNA underwent reverse transcription, so sequencing captured expressed TCRB transcripts. The assay was immunoSEQ multiplex PCR, and TCRdb's table has in-frame clones only and misses some. In the table there are 240,000 or so clones, approximately 15% of which are singletons. Germline trimming cut 5 bases from V and 6 bases from J; bases unmatched to any gene: 3. Germline V gene data show CDR1 as WSHSY and CDR2 as SAAADI. The CDR3 is made up of 13 amino acids. Staining for CD45RO/CCR7/CD25/CD127/CD95/CD27 allowed sorting of CD4+ naive, central memory, regulatory and stem cell-like memory cells.

The source of this sequence is a man aged 25-40 years with type 1 diabetes. The V and J genes are TRBV10-2 and TRBJ2-1, with TRBD2 matching over 8 bases. Input material: naive CD4+ T cells from blood. CDR3 amino acids: CASSPSGSNEQFF. CDR3 coding DNA: TGCGCCAGCAGTCCGAGCGGGAGCAATGAGCAGTTCTTC.